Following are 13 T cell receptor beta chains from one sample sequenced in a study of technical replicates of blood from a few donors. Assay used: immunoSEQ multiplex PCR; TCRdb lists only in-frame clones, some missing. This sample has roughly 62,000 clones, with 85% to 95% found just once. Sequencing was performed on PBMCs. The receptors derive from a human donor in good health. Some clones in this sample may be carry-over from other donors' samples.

CDR3 protein: CASRGQGIYEQYF. CDR3 coding DNA: TGTGCCAGTAGGGGACAGGGAATCTACGAGCAGTACTTC. This sequence joins TRBV19 and TRBJ2-7; 9 bases agree with TRBD1. Germline V gene sequence: CDR1 LNHDA, CDR2 SQIVND (reference sequence). J was trimmed by 3 bases and V by 6 bases; bases with no gene match: 3. This CDR3 contains 13 residues.

The CDR3 DNA reads TGTGCCAGCAGCCAGGACAGGGGGCGACGGGCTGAAAAACTGTTTTTT. This encodes CASSQDRGRRAEKLFF. The chain links TRBV6-6 to TRBJ1-4; 11 positions match TRBD1. CDR1 is MNHNY and CDR2 is SVGAGI in the germline V gene (reference sequence). This CDR3 comprises 16 residues. V lost 6 bases, J lost 7 bases, and 10 bases stayed unmatched.

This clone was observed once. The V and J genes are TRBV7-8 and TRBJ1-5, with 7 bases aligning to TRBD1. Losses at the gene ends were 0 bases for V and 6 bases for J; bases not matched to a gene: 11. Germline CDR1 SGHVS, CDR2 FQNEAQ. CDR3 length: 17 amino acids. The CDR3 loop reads CASSLALMAGGSQPQHF. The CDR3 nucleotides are TGTGCCAGCAGCTTAGCGCTTATGGCAGGGGGGTCTCAGCCCCAGCATTTT.

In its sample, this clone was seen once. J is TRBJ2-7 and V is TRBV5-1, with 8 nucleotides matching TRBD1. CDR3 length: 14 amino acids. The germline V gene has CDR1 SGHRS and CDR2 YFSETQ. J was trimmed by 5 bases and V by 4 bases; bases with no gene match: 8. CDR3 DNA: TGCGCCAGCAGCACCGGGACAGGCCTCCACGAGCAGTACTTC. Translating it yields CASSTGTGLHEQYF.

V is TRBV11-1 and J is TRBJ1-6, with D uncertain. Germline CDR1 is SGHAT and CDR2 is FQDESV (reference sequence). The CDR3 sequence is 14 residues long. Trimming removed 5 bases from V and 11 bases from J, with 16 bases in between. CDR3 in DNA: TGTGCCAGCAGCCGAGCCGCAGGAGGCGCACCCCTCCACTTT. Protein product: CASSRAAGGAPLHF.

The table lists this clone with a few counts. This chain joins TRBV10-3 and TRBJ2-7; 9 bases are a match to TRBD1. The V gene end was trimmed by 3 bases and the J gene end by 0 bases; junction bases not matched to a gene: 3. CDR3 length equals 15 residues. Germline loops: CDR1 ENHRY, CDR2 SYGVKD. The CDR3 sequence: CAISDGTGSSYEQYF. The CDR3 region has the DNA TGTGCCATCAGTGACGGGACAGGGTCCTCCTACGAGCAGTACTTC.

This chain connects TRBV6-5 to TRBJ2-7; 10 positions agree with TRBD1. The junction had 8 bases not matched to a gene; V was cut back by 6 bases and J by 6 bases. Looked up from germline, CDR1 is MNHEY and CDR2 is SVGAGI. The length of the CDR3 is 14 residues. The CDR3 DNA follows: TGTGCCAGCAGACTCCGGGACAGGGGAACCGAGCAGTACTTC. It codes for CASRLRDRGTEQYF.

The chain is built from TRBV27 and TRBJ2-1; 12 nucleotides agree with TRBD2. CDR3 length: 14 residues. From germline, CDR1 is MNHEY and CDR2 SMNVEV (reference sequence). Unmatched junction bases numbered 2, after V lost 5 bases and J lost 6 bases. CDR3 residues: CASSGLAGTNEQFF. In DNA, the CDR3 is TGTGCCAGCAGTGGACTAGCGGGAACCAATGAGCAGTTCTTC.

The CDR3 spells CASSHPEGTRQYF. DNA of the CDR3: TGCGCCAGCAGCCATCCCGAAGGGACTCGCCAGTACTTC. V usage is TRBV4-1 and J usage is TRBJ2-5; weak D call: TRBD2 (6 bases). V shed 3 bases and J shed 10 bases, with 15 bases lying between them. Per the germline V gene, CDR1 is MGHRA and CDR2 is YSYEKL. There are 13 residues in the CDR3.

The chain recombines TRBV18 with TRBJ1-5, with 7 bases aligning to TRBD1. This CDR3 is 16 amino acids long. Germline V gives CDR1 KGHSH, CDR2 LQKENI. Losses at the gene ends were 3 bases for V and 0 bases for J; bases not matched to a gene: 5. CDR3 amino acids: CASSPTGRNSNQPQHF. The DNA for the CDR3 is TGTGCCAGCTCACCGACAGGGCGAAATAGCAATCAGCCCCAGCATTTT.

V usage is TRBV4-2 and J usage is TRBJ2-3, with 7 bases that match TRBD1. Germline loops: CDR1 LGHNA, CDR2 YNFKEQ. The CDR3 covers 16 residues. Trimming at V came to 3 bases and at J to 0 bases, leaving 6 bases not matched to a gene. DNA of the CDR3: TGTGCCAGCAGCCATTCCGCGGACAGGAGCACAGATACGCAGTATTTT. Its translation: CASSHSADRSTDTQYF.

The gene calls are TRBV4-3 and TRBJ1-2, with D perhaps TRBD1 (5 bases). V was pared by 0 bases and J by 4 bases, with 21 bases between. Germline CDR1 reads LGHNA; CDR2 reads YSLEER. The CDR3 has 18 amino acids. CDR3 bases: TGCGCCAGCAGCCAAGAGTCAGTGCGGGGGTCCGGCCTCTATGGCTACACCTTC. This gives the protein CASSQESVRGSGLYGYTF.

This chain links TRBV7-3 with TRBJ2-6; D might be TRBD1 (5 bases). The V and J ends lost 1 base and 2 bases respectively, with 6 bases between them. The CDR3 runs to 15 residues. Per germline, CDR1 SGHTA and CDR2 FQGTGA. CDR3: CASSLMGPGANVLTF. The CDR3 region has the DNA TGTGCCAGCAGCTTAATGGGGCCTGGGGCCAACGTCCTGACTTTC.